This is a list of T cell receptor beta chains from one sample in a study of CD8+CD57+ T cells in acquired aplastic anemia. TCRdb redid the calling of the reads with MiXCR, one entry per CDR3 protein. The table shows 250,000 to 350,000 distinct CDR3 sequences, with approximately 57% occurring only once. The sequenced sample consisted of sorted CD4+, CD8+, or CD8+CD57+ T cells (not recorded which) from PBMCs. These receptor sequences come from a human donor with aplastic anemia. Each CDR3 is given with its conserved first and last residue. The D gene is left open where the match is weak. Some rows have no size entry. The others give once, few or many, or a class for an expanded clone.

d_gene	v_gene	abundance	j_gene	CDR3aa	CDR3nt
TRBD2	TRBV20-1	once	TRBJ2-3	CSARKGLAQDTQYF	TGCAGTGCTCGAAAGGGACTAGCACAAGATACGCAGTATTTT
.	TRBV2	.	TRBJ1-5	CASSDSGEANQPQHF	TGTGCCAGCAGTGACTCTGGGGAGGCCAATCAGCCCCAGCATTTT
.	TRBV20-1	.	TRBJ2-1	CSASREPKSSYNEQFF	TGCAGTGCTAGTCGGGAGCCTAAGAGCTCCTACAATGAGCAGTTCTTC
.	TRBV9	.	TRBJ1-6	CASSSLDSIGNSPLHF	TGTGCCAGCAGCTCTTTGGACAGTATCGGTAATTCACCCCTCCACTTT
.	TRBV10-1	few	TRBJ2-7	CASSESYRTTGEQYF	TGCGCCAGCAGTGAGTCGTACAGGACTACAGGGGAGCAGTACTTC
.	TRBV29-1	many	TRBJ2-1	CSVDNGQRTYNEQFF	TGCAGCGTTGATAACGGGCAGAGGACCTACAATGAGCAGTTCTTC
TRBD2	TRBV7-2	.	TRBJ2-5	CASSSTGGRETQYF	TGTGCCAGCAGCTCGACGGGGGGGCGGGAAACCCAGTACTTC
.	TRBV29-1	.	TRBJ2-2	CSVAGPNTGELFF	TGCAGCGTTGCAGGTCCGAACACCGGGGAGCTGTTTTTT
.	TRBV12-5	many	TRBJ2-2	CASGRDIYTGELFF	TGTGCTAGTGGCCGGGACATTTACACCGGGGAGCTGTTTTTT
TRBD1	TRBV2	many	TRBJ1-5	CASRVGTGGNQPQHF	TGTGCCAGTCGAGTCGGGACAGGGGGCAATCAGCCCCAGCATTTT
.	TRBV2	.	TRBJ2-1	CASSLGGDNEQFF	TGTGCCAGCAGCCTCGGGGGCGACAATGAGCAGTTCTTC
TRBD1	TRBV18	many	TRBJ2-7	CASSPAMTGNYEQYF	TGTGCCAGCTCACCAGCTATGACAGGGAACTACGAGCAGTACTTC
.	TRBV4-2	once	TRBJ2-5	CASSQDHDLAVETQYF	TGTGCCAGCAGCCAAGATCATGATTTAGCGGTAGAGACCCAGTACTTC
TRBD2	TRBV20-1	.	TRBJ2-3	CSGTSGGPRDTQYF	TGCAGTGGGACTAGCGGGGGACCAAGAGATACGCAGTATTTT
TRBD1	TRBV7-9	few	TRBJ2-7	CASSSDRDGGGQYF	TGTGCCAGCAGTTCGGACAGGGATGGTGGCGGGCAGTACTTC
.	TRBV7-3	.	TRBJ1-4	CASRRAAGEGEKLFF	TGTGCCAGCCGCCGGGCCGCGGGGGAGGGTGAAAAACTGTTTTTT